Shown below are 19 T cell receptor beta chains from a single sample sequenced in a study of shared clonotypes between healthy human individuals. Assay used: immunoSEQ multiplex PCR; TCRdb lists only in-frame clones, some missing. Among 2.3 million or so clones, 80% to 95% were seen once, and the ten largest hold about 0.37%. The sample taken for sequencing was naive CD4+ T cells from PBMCs. Subset meaning: CD45RA+ positively selected. The source is a man between 18 and 29 years old in good health. Some clones in this sample may be carry-over from other donors' samples.

A note on this clone: The identical CDR3 is also encoded by other nucleotide sequences in the sample. V gene TRBV18 combines with J gene TRBJ2-7, with 9 bases matching TRBD1. Germline values: CDR1 KGHSH, CDR2 LQKENI. The CDR3 runs to 14 residues. J gave up 2 bases and V 4 bases, and 3 bases lay outside the gene matches. This chain's CDR3 is CASSLGQGTYEQYF. Here the CDR3 DNA reads TGTGCCAGCTCACTCGGACAGGGGACCTACGAGCAGTACTTC. Full variable domain (rest looked up from reference TRBV18 and TRBJ2-7): NAGVMQNPRHLVRRRGQEARLRCSPMKGHSHVYWYRQLPEEGLKFMVYLQKENIIDESGMPKERFSAEFPKEGPSILRIQQVVRGDSAAYFCASSLGQGTYEQYFGPGTRLTVT.

The V call is TRBV19, the J call TRBJ2-2; TRBD2 agrees at 8 bases. The V and J ends lost 7 bases and 4 bases, in that order; junction bases with no gene match: 8. The CDR3 sequence is 15 residues long. Germline values: CDR1 LNHDA, CDR2 SQIVND (reference sequence). The CDR3 region has the DNA TGTGCCAGTAACCACCCAGCGGGAGTCACCGGGGAGCTGTTTTTT. Translation gives CASNHPAGVTGELFF. The full variable domain, completed using reference TRBV19 and TRBJ2-2, is DGGITQSPKYLFRKEGQNVTLSCEQNLNHDAMYWYRQDPGQGLRLIYYSQIVNDFQKGDIAEGYSVSREKKESFPLTVTSAQKNPTAFYLCASNHPAGVTGELFFGEGSRLTVL.

The rearrangement links TRBV2 to TRBJ2-3, with 12 bases identical to TRBD2. The V gene end was trimmed by 5 bases and the J gene end by 6 bases; junction bases not matched to a gene: 9. CDR1 is SNHLY and CDR2 is FYNNEI in the germline V gene. CDR3 size: 16 residues. CDR3 loop: CASSPGLAGFDDTQYF. In DNA form, the CDR3 reads TGTGCCAGCAGTCCGGGACTAGCGGGTTTCGATGATACGCAGTATTTT. Together with reference TRBV2 and TRBJ2-3, the CDR3 gives the full variable domain: EPEVTQTPSHQVTQMGQEVILRCVPISNHLYFYWYRQILGQKVEFLVSFYNNEISEKSEIFDDQFSVERPDGSNFTLKIRSTKLEDSAMYFCASSPGLAGFDDTQYFGPGTRLTVL.

Notes on this clone: Different DNA sequences within this sample yield the same CDR3. J is TRBJ2-7 and V is TRBV6-6; D is undetermined. Trimming removed 6 bases from V and 3 bases from J, with 6 bases in between. This CDR3 comprises 11 residues. CDR1 MNHNY and CDR2 SVGAGI come from the germline V gene (reference sequence). The CDR3 region has the DNA TGTGCCAGCAGCTCTAACTACGAGCAGTACTTC. This codes for CASSSNYEQYF.

The gene calls are TRBV10-3 and TRBJ2-7; D perhaps matches TRBD2 (6 bases). From germline, CDR1 is ENHRY and CDR2 SYGVKD. CDR3 length equals 14 residues. The germline V and J ends were trimmed by 2 bases and 5 bases, with 13 bases remaining between them. CDR3 residues: CAISERTGVDEQYF. The CDR3 nucleotides are TGTGCCATCAGTGAGAGGACGGGAGTGGACGAGCAGTACTTC.

The gene calls are TRBV28 and TRBJ2-1; TRBD1 might be the D (6 bases). The CDR3 is made up of 14 amino acids. Germline V lookup: CDR1 MDHEN, CDR2 SYDVKM. Deletions cut 10 bases from V and 3 bases from J, with 16 bases between. DNA of the CDR3: TGTGCCACAAGTCCCGGGACATACTACAATGAGCAGTTCTTC. Translation: CATSPGTYYNEQFF.

The chain employs TRBV4-1 and TRBJ2-3; D may be TRBD2 (5 bases). CDR1 is MGHRA and CDR2 is YSYEKL in the germline V gene. The length of the CDR3 is 17 residues. Trimming shortened V by 0 bases and J by 2 bases, and 15 bases separated the two germline ends. Here the CDR3 DNA reads TGCGCCAGCAGCCAAGATTGGAGAGGGCGCAACACAGATACGCAGTATTTT. It translates to CASSQDWRGRNTDTQYF.

The chain employs TRBV7-9 and TRBJ1-1, with D perhaps matching TRBD1 (5 bases). Germline V gives CDR1 SEHNR, CDR2 FQNEAQ (reference sequence). The length of the CDR3 is 14 residues. With 5 bases removed from V and 8 bases from J, the gap between germline ends came to 18 bases. This chain's CDR3 is CASSPTNGGVEAFF. The CDR3 coding sequence is TGTGCCAGCAGCCCTACCAACGGGGGGGTGGAAGCTTTCTTT.

The chain links TRBV6-6 to TRBJ1-1; no clear D. The germline V gene has CDR1 MNHNY and CDR2 SVGAGI (reference sequence). The V and J ends lost 6 bases and 6 bases respectively, with 14 bases between them. The CDR3 covers 13 residues. CDR3 loop: CASSQRTLAEAFF. The CDR3 region has the DNA TGTGCCAGCAGCCAGCGGACGCTTGCTGAAGCTTTCTTT.

V and J are TRBV15 and TRBJ2-2; D is uncertain. The V end lost 4 bases, the J end lost 2 bases, and 2 bases lay between the germline ends. This CDR3 has 12 amino acids. The germline gives CDR1 LNHNV, CDR2 YYDKDF (reference sequence). Here the CDR3 DNA reads TGTGCCACCAGCAAAAACACCGGGGAGCTGTTTTTT. Its translation: CATSKNTGELFF.

The chain joins TRBV7-9 to TRBJ1-4; 7 nucleotides line up with TRBD1. Trimming at V came to 5 bases and at J to 4 bases, leaving 7 bases not matched to a gene. The germline gives CDR1 SEHNR, CDR2 FQNEAQ (reference sequence). The CDR3 sequence is 15 residues long. The CDR3 DNA reads as TGTGCCAGCAGCACCGGACAGGCCGATAATGAAAAACTGTTTTTT. Translating gives CASSTGQADNEKLFF.

The genes are TRBV11-2 and TRBJ2-1; no reliable D call. The V gene lost 2 bases and the J gene lost 3 bases, with 5 bases spanning the gap. The CDR3 spans 13 residues. Germline CDR1 is SGHAT and CDR2 is FQNNGV. The CDR3 loop is CASSLISYNEQFF. In DNA, the CDR3 is TGTGCCAGCAGCTTAATCAGCTACAATGAGCAGTTCTTC.

The chain employs TRBV18 and TRBJ2-2, with D possibly matching TRBD1 (6 bases). This CDR3 has 13 amino acids. Trimming took off 3 bases at V and 6 bases at J, with 8 bases between the two ends. Per germline, CDR1 KGHSH and CDR2 LQKENI. CDR3 coding DNA: TGTGCCAGCTCACCTAGGACAGCCGGGGAGCTGTTTTTT. This gives the protein CASSPRTAGELFF.

The CDR3: CASSLLGAKYNEQFF. CDR3 coding DNA: TGTGCCAGCAGTTTGTTGGGGGCTAAGTACAATGAGCAGTTCTTC. The chain joins TRBV27 to TRBJ2-1; tentatively, D is TRBD1 (6 bases). Germline CDR1 reads MNHEY; CDR2 reads SMNVEV (reference sequence). Trimming pared 3 bases from V and 4 bases from J, leaving 13 bases between. The CDR3 spans 15 residues.

This clone was detected only once. The rearrangement uses TRBV6-5 and TRBJ2-1, with D uncertain. CDR3 length: 13 residues. In germline, CDR1 is MNHEY, CDR2 SVGAGI. Trimming stripped 6 bases from V and 7 bases from J, with 13 bases between. This CDR3 reads CASRGPSWNEQFF. The CDR3 DNA is TGTGCCAGCAGGGGCCCTTCGTGGAATGAGCAGTTCTTC.

This clone was counted a single time. The chain joins TRBV7-8 to TRBJ2-1; 12 positions agree with TRBD2. V was clipped by 4 bases and J by 0 bases; unmatched bases: 4. Germline V lookup: CDR1 SGHVS, CDR2 FQNEAQ. This CDR3 comprises 17 residues. CDR3 sequence: CASSSPSGRASYNEQFF. The CDR3 bases are TGTGCCAGCAGCTCGCCTAGCGGGAGGGCCTCCTACAATGAGCAGTTCTTC. Drawing the rest from reference TRBV7-8 and TRBJ2-1, the complete variable domain is GAGVSQSPRYKVAKRGQDVALRCDPISGHVSLFWYQQALGQGPEFLTYFQNEAQLDKSGLPSDRFFAERPEGSVSTLKIQRTQQEDSAVYLCASSSPSGRASYNEQFFGPGTRLTVL.

The chain links TRBV11-2 to TRBJ2-1, with 8 nucleotides matching TRBD2. V shed 5 bases and J 8 bases; nucleotides not matched to a gene: 11. This CDR3 region has 15 residues. The germline V gene has CDR1 SGHAT and CDR2 FQNNGV. CDR3: CASSRAERETDEQFF. CDR3 DNA sequence: TGTGCCAGCAGCCGCGCGGAGCGGGAGACCGATGAGCAGTTCTTC.

V and J are TRBV27 and TRBJ2-7; 9 bases fit TRBD1. This CDR3 is built from 15 residues. After removal of 6 bases from V and 7 bases from J, the junction contained 13 bases not matched to a gene. Germline CDR1 is MNHEY and CDR2 is SMNVEV (reference sequence). The DNA for the CDR3 is TGTGCCAGCAGGAGTTGGACAGGGGTGATTGAGGAGCAGTACTTC. Translating it yields CASRSWTGVIEEQYF.

V and J are TRBV28 and TRBJ2-3, with TRBD2 matching 14 bases. After removal of 1 base from V and 5 bases from J, the junction contained 14 bases not matched to a gene. The CDR3 runs to 20 residues. The germline gives CDR1 MDHEN, CDR2 SYDVKM. The CDR3 loop is CASSLSPLRLAGGPRDTQYF. DNA of the CDR3: TGTGCCAGCAGTTTATCTCCCCTTAGACTAGCGGGAGGGCCGAGAGATACGCAGTATTTT.